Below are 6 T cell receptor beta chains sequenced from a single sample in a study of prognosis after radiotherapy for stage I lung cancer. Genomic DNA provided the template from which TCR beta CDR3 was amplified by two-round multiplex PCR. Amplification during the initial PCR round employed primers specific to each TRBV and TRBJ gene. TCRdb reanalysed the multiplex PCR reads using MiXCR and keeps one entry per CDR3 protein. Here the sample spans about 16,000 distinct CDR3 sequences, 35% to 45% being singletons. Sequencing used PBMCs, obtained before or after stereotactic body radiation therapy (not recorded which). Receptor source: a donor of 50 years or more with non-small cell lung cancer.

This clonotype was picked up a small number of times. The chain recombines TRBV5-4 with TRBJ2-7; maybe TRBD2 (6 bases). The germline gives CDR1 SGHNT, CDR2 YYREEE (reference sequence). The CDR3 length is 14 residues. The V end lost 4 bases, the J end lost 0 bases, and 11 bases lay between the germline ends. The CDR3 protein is CASSLTSSSYEQYF. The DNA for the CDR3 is TGTGCCAGCAGCCTAACTAGCAGCTCCTACGAGCAGTACTTC.

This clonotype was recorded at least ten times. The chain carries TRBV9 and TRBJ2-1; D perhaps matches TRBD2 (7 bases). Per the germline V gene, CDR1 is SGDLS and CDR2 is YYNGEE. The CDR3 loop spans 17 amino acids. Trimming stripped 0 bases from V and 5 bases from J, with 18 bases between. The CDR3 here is CASSVDPSGGIHNEQFF. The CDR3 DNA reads TGTGCCAGCAGCGTAGATCCCTCGGGGGGCATCCACAATGAGCAGTTCTTC.

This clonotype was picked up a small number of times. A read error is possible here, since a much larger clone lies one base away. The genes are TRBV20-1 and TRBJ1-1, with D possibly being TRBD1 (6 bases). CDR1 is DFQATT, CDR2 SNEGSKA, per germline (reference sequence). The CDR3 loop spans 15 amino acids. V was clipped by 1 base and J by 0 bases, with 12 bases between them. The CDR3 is CSARAFDRLNTEAFF. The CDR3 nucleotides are TGCAGTGCTAGAGCATTTGACAGGTTGAACACTGAAGCTTTCTTT.

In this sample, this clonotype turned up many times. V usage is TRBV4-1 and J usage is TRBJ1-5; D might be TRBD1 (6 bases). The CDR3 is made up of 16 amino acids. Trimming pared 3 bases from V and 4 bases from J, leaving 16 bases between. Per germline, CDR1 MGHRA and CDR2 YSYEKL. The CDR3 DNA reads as TGCGCCAGCAGCCAGGGACCGGGACAAGCTAATCAGCCCCAGCATTTT. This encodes CASSQGPGQANQPQHF.

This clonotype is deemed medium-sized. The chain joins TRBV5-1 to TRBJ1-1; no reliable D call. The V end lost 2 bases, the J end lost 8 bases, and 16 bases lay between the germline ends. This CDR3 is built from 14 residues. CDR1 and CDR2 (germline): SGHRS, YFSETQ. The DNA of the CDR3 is TGCGCCAGCAGCTTTTTGGACCCCCGAGACGAAGCTTTCTTT. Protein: CASSFLDPRDEAFF.

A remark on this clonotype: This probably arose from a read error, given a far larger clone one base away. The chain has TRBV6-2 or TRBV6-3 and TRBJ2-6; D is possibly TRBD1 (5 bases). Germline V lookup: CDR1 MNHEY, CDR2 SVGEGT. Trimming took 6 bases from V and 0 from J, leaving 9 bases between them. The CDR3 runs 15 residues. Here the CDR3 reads CASRDMFSGANVLTF. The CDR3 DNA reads TGTGCCAGCAGGGACATGTTCTCTGGGGCCAACGTCCTGACTTTC.